What follows are 19 T cell receptor beta chains derived from one specimen sequenced in a study of blood T cell repertoires in COVID-19 (TCRdb year 2020). Library preparation was by the immunoSEQ multiplex PCR assay. TCRdb provides this immuneACCESS table in a form limited to in-frame rearrangements. Some clones are lacking; in checked studies, under half of them reflect an unresolved V gene, and why the rest are absent is not known. The sample table holds around 310,000 clones, of which 90% were seen once. The ten biggest clones cover under 1.1% of the sample. Sequenced sample: peripheral blood. All receptors derive from a woman in her thirties or forties with COVID-19, enrolled during active disease.

CDR3 sequence: CASSYANPYNEQFF. In DNA form, the CDR3 reads TGTGCCAGCAGTTACGCTAACCCATACAATGAGCAGTTCTTC. The chain carries TRBV6-5 and TRBJ2-1; D not certain. From germline, CDR1 is MNHEY and CDR2 SVGAGI. The CDR3 length is 14 residues. With 2 bases removed from V and 4 bases from J, the gap between germline ends came to 9 bases.

The V gene is TRBV7-9, the J gene TRBJ1-2; D is possibly TRBD1 (5 bases). The CDR3 runs 13 residues. V was pared by 1 base and J by 7 bases, with 10 bases between. Germline V gene data show CDR1 as SEHNR and CDR2 as FQNEAQ (reference sequence). The CDR3 DNA is TGTGCCAGCAGCTTAGTCGTCAGGGCTGGCTACACCTTC. It encodes CASSLVVRAGYTF. Together with reference TRBV7-9 and TRBJ1-2, the CDR3 gives the full variable domain: DTGVSQNPRHKITKRGQNVTFRCDPISEHNRLYWYRQTLGQGPEFLTYFQNEAQLEKSRLLSDRFSAERPKGSFSTLEIQRTEQGDSAMYLCASSLVVRAGYTFGSGTRLTVV.

The chain recombines TRBV2 with TRBJ2-5; D possibly corresponds to TRBD1 (6 bases). This CDR3 contains 13 residues. Germline V gene lookup returns CDR1 SNHLY and CDR2 FYNNEI. Trimming left V 6 bases short and J 2 bases short, with 10 bases between. In DNA form, the CDR3 reads TGTGCCAGCAGCTCCGGGACACAAGAGACCCAGTACTTC. Protein: CASSSGTQETQYF.

The V call is TRBV5-5, the J call TRBJ1-5, with D uncertain. CDR1 is SGHKS, CDR2 YYEKEE, per germline (reference sequence). The CDR3 extends over 16 amino acids. Trimming took 0 bases from V and 0 from J, leaving 10 bases between them. The CDR3 region has the DNA TGTGCCAGCAGCTTGGTCGGGGATTTTAGCAATCAGCCCCAGCATTTT. Residues: CASSLVGDFSNQPQHF.

V is TRBV30 and J is TRBJ1-1, with D possibly TRBD1 on 5 matching bases. CDR1 and CDR2 from the germline V gene are GTSNPN and SVGIG (reference sequence). With 4 bases removed from V and 3 bases from J, the gap between germline ends came to 18 bases. The CDR3 loop spans 15 amino acids. The CDR3 DNA follows: TGTGCCTGGACTTCCCGCGGGGGTATCGACACTGAAGCTTTCTTT. It yields the protein CAWTSRGGIDTEAFF. The whole variable domain, remainder taken from reference TRBV30 and TRBJ1-1, is SQTIHQWPATLVQPVGSPLSLECTVEGTSNPNLYWYRQAAGRGLQLLFYSVGIGQISSEVPQNLSASRPQDRQFILSSKKLLLSDSGFYLCAWTSRGGIDTEAFFGQGTRLTVV.

This clone came up once. The chain links TRBV7-9 to TRBJ1-4, with D hard to call. CDR3 length: 14 residues. Germline CDR1 SEHNR, CDR2 FQNEAQ (reference sequence). Trimming stripped 3 bases from V and 8 bases from J, with 13 bases between. Here the CDR3 reads CASSFGSGNEKLFF. The CDR3 bases are TGTGCCAGCAGCTTCGGGTCGGGGAACGAAAAACTGTTTTTT.

The chain uses TRBV11-3 and TRBJ2-5; TRBD1 matches 8 bases. Germline loops: CDR1 SGHNT, CDR2 YENEEA. V shed 5 bases and J 5 bases; nucleotides not matched to a gene: 7. The CDR3 covers 14 residues. CDR3 loop: CASSPDRGWETQYF. The DNA for the CDR3 is TGTGCCAGCAGCCCTGACAGGGGTTGGGAGACCCAGTACTTC.

The V call is TRBV4-3, the J call TRBJ1-2; no reliable D call. The germline V and J ends were trimmed by 0 bases and 4 bases, with 15 bases remaining between them. Germline V gives CDR1 LGHNA, CDR2 YSLEER. CDR3 size: 16 residues. The CDR3 DNA is TGCGCCAGCAGCCAAGATCGGCGTGTGCGGTCCTATGGCTACACCTTC. This gives the protein CASSQDRRVRSYGYTF.

The chain employs TRBV6-6 and TRBJ1-5; 8 nucleotides align to TRBD1. J gave up 3 bases and V 5 bases, and 9 bases lay outside the gene matches. The germline CDR1 and CDR2 sequences are MNHNY and SVGAGI (reference sequence). This CDR3 comprises 16 residues. CDR3 nucleotides: TGTGCCAGCAGTCCCAGGGGACAGGCAATCAATCAGCCCCAGCATTTT. It codes for CASSPRGQAINQPQHF.

This clone appeared once. The chain is built from TRBV5-1 and TRBJ1-6; 7 bases are shared with TRBD1. The length of the CDR3 is 17 residues. CDR1 and CDR2 (germline): SGHRS, YFSETQ. Trimming cost V 4 bases and J 0 bases; bases outside gene matches: 7. The CDR3 here is CASSRDSESSYNSPLHF. CDR3 DNA sequence: TGCGCCAGCAGCCGGGACAGTGAAAGCTCCTATAATTCACCCCTCCACTTT.

The chain recombines TRBV20-1 with TRBJ2-1, with 9 bases that match TRBD2. CDR1 and CDR2 from the germline V gene are DFQATT and SNEGSKA (reference sequence). The trim removed 3 bases at V and 4 bases at J, leaving 13 bases unmatched. This CDR3 region has 17 residues. The CDR3 DNA reads TGCAGTGCTAGTTTCCCGACGGGTAGCGGGGGATACAATGAGCAGTTCTTC. Its translation: CSASFPTGSGGYNEQFF.

The V call is TRBV28, the J call TRBJ1-2, with 10 bases lining up with TRBD1. The length of the CDR3 is 15 residues. The germline CDR1 and CDR2 sequences are MDHEN and SYDVKM. Unmatched junction bases numbered 14, after V lost 5 bases and J lost 11 bases. The CDR3 DNA sequence: TGTGCCAGCAGTATGACAGGGGGCGCGGATCTATGGTACACCTTC. It specifies CASSMTGGADLWYTF.

This clone was found once. V usage is TRBV28 and J usage is TRBJ2-7; TRBD1 matches 9 bases. V trimming: 3 bases; J trimming: 0 bases; junction bases outside the gene matches: 6. Germline V CDR1 and CDR2: MDHEN, SYDVKM. The length of the CDR3 is 16 residues. The CDR3 reads CASSFTDRGNSYEQYF. The CDR3 nucleotides are TGTGCCAGCAGTTTTACGGACAGGGGTAACTCCTACGAGCAGTACTTC.

A single count supports this clone. This chain uses TRBV9 with TRBJ2-5; TRBD2 matches 8 bases. This CDR3 contains 17 residues. Germline CDR1 SGDLS, CDR2 YYNGEE. Losses at the gene ends were 4 bases for V and 5 bases for J; bases not matched to a gene: 16. The CDR3 region has the DNA TGTGCCAGCAGCAAAGAAGGGACGGGAGGGCCGGGTGAGACCCAGTACTTC. It translates to CASSKEGTGGPGETQYF.

The rearrangement links TRBV6-5 to TRBJ2-1, with a weak D call TRBD2 (5 bases). Germline V CDR1 and CDR2: MNHEY, SVGAGI. This CDR3 contains 12 residues. V was cut by 7 bases and J by 10 bases, with 14 bases left in between. The CDR3, as DNA: TGTGCCAGCACCCCCCGGGGTAACGAGCAGTTCTTC. Protein: CASTPRGNEQFF.

The rearrangement links TRBV7-2 to TRBJ2-3; D call uncertain. The CDR3 consists of 12 residues. Germline CDR1 reads SGHTA; CDR2 reads FQGNSA. Trimming removed 5 bases from V and 8 bases from J, with 11 bases in between. The CDR3, as DNA: TGTGCCAGCAGCCCGCGCCCCGGTACGCAGTATTTT. Residues: CASSPRPGTQYF.

The CDR3 DNA reads as TGTGCCAGCAGTGGCACTAATGAAAAACTGTTTTTT. Residues: CASSGTNEKLFF. The chain combines TRBV28 with TRBJ1-4; D call uncertain. Trimming left V 5 bases short and J 2 bases short, with 3 bases between. The germline gives CDR1 MDHEN, CDR2 SYDVKM. CDR3 length equals 12 residues.

The chain is built from TRBV6-5 and TRBJ2-6; TRBD1 matches at 9 bases. Losses at the gene ends were 5 bases for V and 2 bases for J; bases not matched to a gene: 1. Germline V lookup: CDR1 MNHEY, CDR2 SVGAGI. There are 15 residues in the CDR3. The CDR3 DNA is TGTGCCAGCAGTACAGGGGGCGCTGGGGCCAACGTCCTGACTTTC. Encoded protein: CASSTGGAGANVLTF.

The rearrangement joins TRBV30 to TRBJ1-1; 7 bases line up with TRBD1. This CDR3 contains 13 residues. After removal of 1 base from V and 9 bases from J, the junction contained 8 bases not matched to a gene. CDR1 is GTSNPN and CDR2 is SVGIG in the germline V gene (reference sequence). CDR3: CAWSAARQGQAFF. DNA for the CDR3: TGTGCCTGGAGTGCCGCTCGACAGGGTCAAGCTTTCTTT.